This TCR beta chain was captured in a study of siplizumab effects on memory and regulatory T cells. Study observations and caveats: There were only a minor fraction of alloreactive clones that mapped to unstimulated subsets. On average, about 72% of mappable alloreactive CD4+ clones were Treg-derived under siplizumab, against 25% to 30% in controls. Naive T cells seemed more diverse than memory cells; they also seemed major alloresponse contributors.

Regarding this clone: No antigen is known for it.

The CDR3 is 15 residues long. Germline assignment: CDR1 SSHAT and CDR2 FNYEAQ (reference sequence). Trimming took 4 bases from V and 1 from J; bases not matched to a gene: 1. Clones were sequenced by immunoSEQ multiplex PCR, and TCRdb holds only the in-frame ones, with some missing. The sample carries some 100,000 clones, about 93% recorded once. Material: non-Treg CD4+ T cells sorted from blood. This chain links TRBV7-7 with TRBJ2-3, with 11 bases lining up with TRBD2. The sequence came from a human donor in good health. CDR3 DNA: TGTGCCAGCAGCTCGGGACTAGCGGGCACAGATACGCAGTATTTT. This codes for CASSSGLAGTDTQYF.